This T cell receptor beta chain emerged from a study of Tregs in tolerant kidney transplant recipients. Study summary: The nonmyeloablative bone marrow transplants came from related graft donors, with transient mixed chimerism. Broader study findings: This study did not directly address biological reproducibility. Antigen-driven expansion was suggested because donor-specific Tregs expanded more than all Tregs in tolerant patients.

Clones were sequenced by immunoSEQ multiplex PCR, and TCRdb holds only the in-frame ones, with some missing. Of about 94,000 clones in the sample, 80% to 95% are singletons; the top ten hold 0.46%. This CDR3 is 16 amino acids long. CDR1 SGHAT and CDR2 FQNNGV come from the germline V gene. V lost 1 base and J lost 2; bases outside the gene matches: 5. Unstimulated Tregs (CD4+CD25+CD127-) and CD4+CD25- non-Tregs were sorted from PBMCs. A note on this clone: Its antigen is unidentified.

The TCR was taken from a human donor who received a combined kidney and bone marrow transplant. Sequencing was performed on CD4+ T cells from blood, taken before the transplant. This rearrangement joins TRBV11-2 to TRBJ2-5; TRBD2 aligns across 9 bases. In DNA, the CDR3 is TGTGCCAGCAGCTTAGGGCCTAGCGGGACGCAAGAGACCCAGTACTTC. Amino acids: CASSLGPSGTQETQYF.